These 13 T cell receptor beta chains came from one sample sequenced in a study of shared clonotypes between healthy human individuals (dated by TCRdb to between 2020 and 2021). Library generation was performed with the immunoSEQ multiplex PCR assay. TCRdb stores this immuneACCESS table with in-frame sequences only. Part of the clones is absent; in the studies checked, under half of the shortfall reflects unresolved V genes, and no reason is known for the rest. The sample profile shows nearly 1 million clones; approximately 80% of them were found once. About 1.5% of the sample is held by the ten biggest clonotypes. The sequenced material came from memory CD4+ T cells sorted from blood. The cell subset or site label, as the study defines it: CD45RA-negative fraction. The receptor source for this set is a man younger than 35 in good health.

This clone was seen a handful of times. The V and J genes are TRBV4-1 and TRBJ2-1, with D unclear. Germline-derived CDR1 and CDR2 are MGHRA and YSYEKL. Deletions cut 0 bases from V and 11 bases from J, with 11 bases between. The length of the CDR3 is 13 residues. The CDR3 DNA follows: TGCGCCAGCAGCCAAGAAGGGCTCCCTAAGCAGTTCTTC. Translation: CASSQEGLPKQFF.

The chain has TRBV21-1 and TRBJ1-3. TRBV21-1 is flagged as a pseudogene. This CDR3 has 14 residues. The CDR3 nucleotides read TGTGCCAGCAGCCTCAGAGCCTCTGGAAACACCATATATTTT. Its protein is CASSLRASGNTIYF.

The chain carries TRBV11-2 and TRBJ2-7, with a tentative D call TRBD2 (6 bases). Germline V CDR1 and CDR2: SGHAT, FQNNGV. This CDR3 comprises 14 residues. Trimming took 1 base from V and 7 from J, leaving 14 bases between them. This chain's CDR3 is CASSLGGMRGEQYF. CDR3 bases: TGTGCCAGCAGCTTAGGCGGGATGCGTGGGGAGCAGTACTTC.

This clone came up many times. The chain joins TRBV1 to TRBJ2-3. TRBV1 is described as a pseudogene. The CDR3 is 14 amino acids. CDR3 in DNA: TGCACCAGCAGCCGCCCAGTTCGGACAGATACGCAGTATTTT. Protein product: CTSSRPVRTDTQYF.

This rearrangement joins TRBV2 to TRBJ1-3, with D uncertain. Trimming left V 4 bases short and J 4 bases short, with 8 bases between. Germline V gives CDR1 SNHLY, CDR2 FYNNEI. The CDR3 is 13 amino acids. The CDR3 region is CASSGAGGNTIYF. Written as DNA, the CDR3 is TGTGCCAGCAGTGGCGCGGGCGGAAACACCATATATTTT.

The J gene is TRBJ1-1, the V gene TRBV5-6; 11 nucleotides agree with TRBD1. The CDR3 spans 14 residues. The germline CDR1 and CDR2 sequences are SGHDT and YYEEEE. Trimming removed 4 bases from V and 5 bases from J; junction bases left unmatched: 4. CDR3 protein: CASSGGQGATEAFF. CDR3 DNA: TGTGCCAGCAGCGGAGGACAGGGGGCGACTGAAGCTTTCTTT.

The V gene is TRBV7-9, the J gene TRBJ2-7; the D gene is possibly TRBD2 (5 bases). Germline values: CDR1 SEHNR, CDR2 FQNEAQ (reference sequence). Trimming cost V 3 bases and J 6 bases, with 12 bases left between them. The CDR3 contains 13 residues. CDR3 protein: CASSFNPGSEQYF. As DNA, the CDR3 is TGTGCCAGCAGCTTTAACCCGGGGAGCGAGCAGTACTTC.

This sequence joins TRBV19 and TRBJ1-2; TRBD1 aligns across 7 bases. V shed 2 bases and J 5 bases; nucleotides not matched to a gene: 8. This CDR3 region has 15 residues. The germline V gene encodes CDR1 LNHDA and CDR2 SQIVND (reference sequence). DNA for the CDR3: TGTGCCAGTAGTATAACAGGGGATCGGCTTTATGGCTACACCTTC. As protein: CASSITGDRLYGYTF.

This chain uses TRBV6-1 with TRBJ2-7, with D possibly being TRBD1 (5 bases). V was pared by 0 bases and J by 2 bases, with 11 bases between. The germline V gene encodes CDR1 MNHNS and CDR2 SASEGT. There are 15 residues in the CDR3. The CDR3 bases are TGTGCCAGCAGTGAAGCGGGATCAGGGCCCTACGAGCAGTACTTC. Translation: CASSEAGSGPYEQYF.

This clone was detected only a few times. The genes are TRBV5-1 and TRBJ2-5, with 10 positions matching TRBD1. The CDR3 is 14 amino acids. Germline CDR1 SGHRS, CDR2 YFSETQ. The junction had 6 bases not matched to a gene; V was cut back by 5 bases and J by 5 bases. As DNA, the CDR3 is TGCGCCAGCAGAGTGACAGGGGGCCCGGAGACCCAGTACTTC. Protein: CASRVTGGPETQYF.

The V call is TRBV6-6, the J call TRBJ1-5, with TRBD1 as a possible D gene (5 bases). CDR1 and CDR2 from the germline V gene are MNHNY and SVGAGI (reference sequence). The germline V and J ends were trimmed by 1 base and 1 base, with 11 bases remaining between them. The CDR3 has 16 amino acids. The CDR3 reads CASSYFSGGSNQPQHF. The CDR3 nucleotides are TGTGCCAGCAGTTACTTCTCTGGGGGGAGCAATCAGCCCCAGCATTTT.

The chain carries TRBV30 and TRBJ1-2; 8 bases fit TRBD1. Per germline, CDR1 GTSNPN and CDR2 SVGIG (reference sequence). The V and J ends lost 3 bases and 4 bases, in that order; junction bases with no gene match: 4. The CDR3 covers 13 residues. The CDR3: CAWRNTGGYGYTF. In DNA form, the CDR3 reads TGTGCCTGGAGGAACACAGGGGGCTATGGCTACACCTTC.

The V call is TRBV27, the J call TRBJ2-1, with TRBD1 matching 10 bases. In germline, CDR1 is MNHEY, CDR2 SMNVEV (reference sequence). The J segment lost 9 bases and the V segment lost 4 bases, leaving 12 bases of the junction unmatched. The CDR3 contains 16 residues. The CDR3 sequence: CASSSAGTGVIGEQFF. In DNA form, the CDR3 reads TGTGCCAGCAGTTCCGCCGGGACAGGGGTGATCGGTGAGCAGTTCTTC.